This TCR beta chain emerged from a study of T cells in Graves' hyperthyroidism and ophthalmopathy. Patients aged 18 to 65 had newly diagnosed hyperthyroidism that had lasted under 2 months. From RNA transcripts, TCR beta CDR3 regions were amplified. Initially, a first-round RT-PCR of the TCR CDR3 employed the HTBI primer set. Each CDR3 protein is one row after TCRdb ran MiXCR on the multiplex PCR reads. The sample includes roughly 290,000 distinct CDR3 sequences, around 13% of them seen just once. This clonotype has ten or more counts. V trimming: 5 bases; J trimming: 3 bases; junction bases outside the gene matches: 5. This CDR3 region has 14 residues. Germline CDR1 KGHSH, CDR2 LQKENI.

This TCR was recovered from a woman aged 35 to 49 with Graves' hyperthyroidism. Sequenced input: blood. This chain links TRBV18 with TRBJ1-1, with TRBD1 matching 8 bases. The CDR3 DNA follows: TGTGCCAGCTCAATTCAACAGGGGGACACTGAAGCTTTCTTT. Translation: CASSIQQGDTEAFF.